This entry features one T cell receptor (beta chain) sequence. The sample belongs to a study of patients and donors after allogeneic stem cell transplantation. V dropped 1 base and J dropped 0 bases, with 10 bases sitting between them. Germline CDR1 LGHNA, CDR2 YNFKEQ. The CDR3 sequence is 16 residues long. MiXCR, applied by TCRdb to the RT-PCR reads, yields one record per CDR3 protein. The table has around 160,000 distinct CDR3 sequences, 30% seen once. The rearrangement joins TRBV4-2 to TRBJ1-3, with D uncertain. Sequenced input: blood, either unsorted or a sorted T cell fraction (not recorded which). The clonotype originates from a human donor who was either an allogeneic HSCT recipient or a stem cell or donor lymphocyte infusion donor (not recorded which). It is not recorded whose cells these are; they may come from a transplant donor. CDR3 bases: TGTGCCAGCAGCCAAGGGACGGCAAGCTCTGGAAACACCATATATTTT. It codes for CASSQGTASSGNTIYF.